A single sample is the source of the 25 T cell receptor beta chains below, sequenced in a study of shared clonotypes between healthy human individuals. Here immunoSEQ multiplex PCR was the method, and the copy in TCRdb shows in-frame clones only, minus some. The table shows about 2 million clones, with roughly 95% occurring only once. Specimen: naive CD4+ T cells sorted from blood. As to subset: CD45RA+ positively selected. These receptors were obtained from a man between 18 and 29 years old in good health.

V is TRBV29-1 and J is TRBJ2-1; D call uncertain. Germline V lookup: CDR1 SQVTM, CDR2 ANQGSEA. Trimming pared 7 bases from V and 6 bases from J, leaving 13 bases between. The CDR3 runs 12 residues. This CDR3 is CSGRSGGNEQFF. CDR3 in DNA: TGCAGCGGCCGCTCGGGCGGCAATGAGCAGTTCTTC.

The V and J genes are TRBV6-1 and TRBJ2-7; the D is unclear. V was clipped by 10 bases and J by 2 bases, with 12 bases between them. Per the germline V gene, CDR1 is MNHNS and CDR2 is SASEGT. The CDR3 has 12 amino acids. For the CDR3, the DNA is TGTGCCACTACACAGATCCCCTACGAGCAGTACTTC. Encoded protein: CATTQIPYEQYF.

The V call is TRBV25-1, the J call TRBJ2-7; 10 bases are shared with TRBD1. The germline V gene has CDR1 MGHDK and CDR2 SYGVNS. Trimming took 2 bases from V and 5 from J; bases not matched to a gene: 9. The CDR3 runs 16 residues. The CDR3 loop is CASSETSGTGADEQYF. CDR3 nucleotides: TGTGCCAGCAGTGAAACCTCCGGGACAGGGGCCGACGAGCAGTACTTC.

The chain recombines TRBV28 with TRBJ1-2; perhaps TRBD1 as D (5 bases). The germline V gene has CDR1 MDHEN and CDR2 SYDVKM. The CDR3 is made up of 14 amino acids. V was cut by 6 bases and J by 4 bases, with 15 bases left in between. In DNA, the CDR3 is TGTGCCAGCAGCGAGTTTAGGAGGGGCTATGGCTACACCTTC. Its translation is CASSEFRRGYGYTF.

The V gene is TRBV4-1, the J gene TRBJ2-7; the D call may be TRBD1 or TRBD2 (5 bases each). Trimming removed 2 bases at V and 2 bases at J, with 13 bases between. Germline V gene sequence: CDR1 MGHRA, CDR2 YSYEKL. The CDR3 contains 15 residues. CDR3 residues: CASSQLPLGAYEQYF. The CDR3 bases are TGCGCCAGCAGCCAACTCCCCCTGGGGGCCTACGAGCAGTACTTC.

This chain links TRBV28 with TRBJ1-3; D uncertain. The CDR3 runs to 12 residues. The germline gives CDR1 MDHEN, CDR2 SYDVKM. V was pared by 3 bases and J by 4 bases, with 4 bases between. As DNA, the CDR3 is TGTGCCAGCAGTTTGGTGGGAAACACCATATATTTT. Translated, it gives CASSLVGNTIYF.

Concerning this clone itself: Possible read error: a much larger clone is one base away. The chain combines TRBV2 with TRBJ2-2; D is unclear. Germline V gives CDR1 SNHLY, CDR2 FYNNEI. The CDR3 totals 12 residues. V lost 6 bases and J 3 bases, leaving 5 bases between the germline ends. DNA of the CDR3: TGTGCCAGCAGCTTGGACACCGGGGAGCTGTTTTTT. This gives the protein CASSLDTGELFF. The variable domain in full, completed from reference TRBV2 and TRBJ2-2, reads EPEVTQTPSHQVTQMGQEVILRCVPISNHLYFYWYRQILGQKVEFLVSFYNNEISEKSEIFDDQFSVERPDGSNFTLKIRSTKLEDSAMYFCASSLDTGELFFGEGSRLTVL.

This chain links TRBV5-1 with TRBJ2-1; D is tentatively TRBD1 or TRBD2 (7 bases each). The germline gives CDR1 SGHRS, CDR2 YFSETQ. Trimming stripped 4 bases from V and 0 bases from J, with 14 bases between. This CDR3 region has 16 residues. CDR3 amino acids: CASSPGGQSSYNEQFF. DNA of the CDR3: TGCGCCAGCAGCCCGGGGGGACAGAGCTCCTACAATGAGCAGTTCTTC.

V usage is TRBV10-3 and J usage is TRBJ1-1, with no clear D. Trimming took 2 bases from V and 11 from J, leaving 18 bases between them. The germline CDR1 and CDR2 sequences are ENHRY and SYGVKD. The CDR3 length is 14 residues. The CDR3 DNA is TGTGCCATCAGTGAGCTCGGGCAGGTAGGATCGGCTTTCTTT. Translating gives CAISELGQVGSAFF.

Comment on this clone: This sample also contains other DNA sequences that code for the same CDR3. CDR3 amino acids: CASSVEAGVPYEQYF. CDR3 in DNA: TGTGCCAGCAGCGTAGAAGCGGGAGTTCCCTACGAGCAGTACTTC. V gene TRBV9 combines with J gene TRBJ2-7, with TRBD2 identical over 8 bases. Trimming at V came to 0 bases and at J to 2 bases, leaving 4 bases not matched to a gene. Germline V gene sequence: CDR1 SGDLS, CDR2 YYNGEE. The CDR3 is 15 amino acids.

The CDR3, as DNA: TGTGCCAGCAGCTTAGGGGACCAACCTTACTACGAGCAGTACTTC. It encodes CASSLGDQPYYEQYF. V gene TRBV7-2 combines with J gene TRBJ2-7; either TRBD1 or TRBD2 may fit D (5 bases each). Trimming shortened V by 1 base and J by 3 bases, and 13 bases separated the two germline ends. The CDR3 length is 15 residues. Germline CDR1 SGHTA, CDR2 FQGNSA.

The chain has TRBV2 and TRBJ1-6; no reliable D call. Germline V CDR1 and CDR2: SNHLY, FYNNEI. The CDR3 consists of 14 residues. V was trimmed by 2 bases and J by 10 bases, leaving 12 bases between them. Here the CDR3 DNA reads TGTGCCAGCAGTGAAACACTCGTCGGCTCACCCCTCCACTTT. Residues: CASSETLVGSPLHF.

DNA of the CDR3: TGTGCCAACGGACAGGGTTCCTACGAGCAGTACTTC. It encodes CANGQGSYEQYF. The chain is built from TRBV10-3 and TRBJ2-7, with 8 bases matching TRBD1. Germline-derived CDR1 and CDR2 are ENHRY and SYGVKD. V shed 10 bases and J 1 base; nucleotides not matched to a gene: 3. The CDR3 runs 12 residues.

The chain is built from TRBV5-1 and TRBJ2-5; D gene ambiguous. The CDR3 has 12 residues. Trimming cost V 4 bases and J 4 bases, with 8 bases left between them. Germline V gene sequence: CDR1 SGHRS, CDR2 YFSETQ. CDR3 nucleotides: TGCGCCAGCAGCCACGAAGCAGAGACCCAGTACTTC. Its protein is CASSHEAETQYF. The whole variable domain, filled in from reference TRBV5-1 and TRBJ2-5, reads KAGVTQTPRYLIKTRGQQVTLSCSPISGHRSVSWYQQTPGQGLQFLFEYFSETQRNKGNFPGRFSGRQFSNSRSEMNVSTLELGDSALYLCASSHEAETQYFGPGTRLLVL.

J is TRBJ2-7 and V is TRBV18; D is unclear. The CDR3 loop spans 13 amino acids. Between the trimmed V and J ends, which lost 2 bases and 2 bases, there was a span of 7 bases. In germline, CDR1 is KGHSH, CDR2 LQKENI. The CDR3 reads CASSPFRAYEQYF. The CDR3 DNA sequence: TGTGCCAGCTCACCATTCCGGGCCTACGAGCAGTACTTC.

The chain is built from TRBV7-8 and TRBJ2-5, with D possibly being TRBD1 (5 bases). Germline values: CDR1 SGHVS, CDR2 FQNEAQ. The CDR3 consists of 15 residues. Trimming cost V 4 bases and J 5 bases, with 17 bases left between them. This CDR3 is CASSSPTGAGETQYF. DNA for the CDR3: TGTGCCAGCAGCTCCCCTACGGGTGCAGGGGAGACCCAGTACTTC. The complete variable domain, with remaining parts taken from reference TRBV7-8 and TRBJ2-5, reads GAGVSQSPRYKVAKRGQDVALRCDPISGHVSLFWYQQALGQGPEFLTYFQNEAQLDKSGLPSDRFFAERPEGSVSTLKIQRTQQEDSAVYLCASSSPTGAGETQYFGPGTRLLVL.

The count of this clone is one. This same CDR3 is encoded by further DNA sequences in the sample. This chain joins TRBV19 and TRBJ1-2; D remains ambiguous. The ends were cut back, 2 bases at V and 4 bases at J, with 8 bases in the middle. The length of the CDR3 is 13 residues. Germline V lookup: CDR1 LNHDA, CDR2 SQIVND (reference sequence). This chain's CDR3 is CASSIRTVYGYTF. Here the CDR3 DNA reads TGTGCCAGTAGTATAAGGACTGTCTATGGCTACACCTTC.

The rearrangement uses TRBV28 and TRBJ1-2; TRBD1 matches 8 bases. V was pared by 2 bases and J by 7 bases, with 3 bases of the junction left unmatched. CDR1 and CDR2 from the germline V gene are MDHEN and SYDVKM. The CDR3 extends over 13 amino acids. The CDR3 region is CASSLRTGIGYTF. In DNA, the CDR3 is TGTGCCAGCAGTTTACGGACAGGGATTGGCTACACCTTC.

This clone occurred once. At the DNA level, this CDR3 is encoded by other sequences in the same sample as well. V and J are TRBV7-9 and TRBJ2-2, with D unresolved. This CDR3 comprises 13 residues. In germline, CDR1 is SEHNR, CDR2 FQNEAQ (reference sequence). V was pared by 3 bases and J by 4 bases, with 6 bases between. The CDR3 nucleotides read TGTGCCAGCAGCTTCGATCCCACCGGGGAGCTGTTTTTT. It specifies CASSFDPTGELFF.

The rearrangement uses TRBV30 and TRBJ1-3; maybe TRBD1 (5 bases). From germline, CDR1 is GTSNPN and CDR2 SVGIG (reference sequence). Trimming shortened V by 0 bases and J by 6 bases, and 9 bases separated the two germline ends. CDR3 length equals 13 residues. The CDR3 protein is CAWSVGHENTIYF. CDR3 sequence (DNA): TGTGCCTGGAGTGTGGGGCACGAAAACACCATATATTTT.

The chain links TRBV7-2 to TRBJ2-7; D gene ambiguous. CDR3 size: 15 residues. The germline CDR1 and CDR2 sequences are SGHTA and FQGNSA. V dropped 2 bases and J dropped 2 bases, with 13 bases sitting between them. CDR3 bases: TGTGCCAGCAGCTTAAGTCGCTCCCAGACCTACGAGCAGTACTTC. It specifies CASSLSRSQTYEQYF.

The CDR3 DNA sequence: TGTGCCAGCAGCCAAGGCAATTCACCCCTCCACTTT. Amino acids: CASSQGNSPLHF. The V and J genes are TRBV4-2 and TRBJ1-6; no clear D. The V end lost 1 base, the J end lost 7 bases, and 2 bases lay between the germline ends. Germline loops: CDR1 LGHNA, CDR2 YNFKEQ. The CDR3 consists of 12 residues.

This chain's CDR3 is CASSLWSVSLLYGYTF. In nucleotides, the CDR3 is TGTGCCAGCAGCTTATGGTCCGTCTCTCTATTATATGGCTACACCTTC. The rearrangement uses TRBV7-6 and TRBJ1-2, with D unresolved. Germline CDR1 is SGHVS and CDR2 is FNYEAQ. CDR3 length equals 16 residues. Trimming cost V 2 bases and J 5 bases, with 18 bases left between them.

The J gene is TRBJ2-7, the V gene TRBV6-1, with D unresolved. In germline, CDR1 is MNHNS, CDR2 SASEGT. This CDR3 is 14 amino acids long. The V end lost 5 bases, the J end lost 3 bases, and 14 bases lay between the germline ends. The CDR3 coding sequence is TGTGCCAGCAGTAGGACCTTCCAGAACTACGAGCAGTACTTC. As protein: CASSRTFQNYEQYF.

The rearrangement uses TRBV11-2 and TRBJ2-7; D remains unclear. This CDR3 contains 16 residues. Germline lookup yields CDR1 SGHAT and CDR2 FQNNGV. Trimming took off 1 base at V and 3 bases at J, with 16 bases between the two ends. CDR3 DNA sequence: TGTGCCAGCAGCTTAGGTCCGGAACCCGAATTCTACGAGCAGTACTTC. Protein: CASSLGPEPEFYEQYF.